Following are 23 T cell receptor beta chains from one sample sequenced in a study of blood T cell repertoires in COVID-19. The repertoire was sequenced with immunoSEQ multiplex PCR; TCRdb's copy has only in-frame clones and lacks some. Found here are about 100,000 clones, about 85% of them singletons; the top ten hold roughly 13%. The sample was peripheral blood. Every receptor here comes from a human donor in a cohort sampled during active COVID-19.

V is TRBV27 and J is TRBJ2-7; maybe TRBD2 (7 bases). The CDR3 consists of 15 residues. Trimming removed 1 base at V and 4 bases at J, with 14 bases between. Germline V gene sequence: CDR1 MNHEY, CDR2 SMNVEV (reference sequence). DNA of the CDR3: TGTGCCAGCAGTTTATACGGGGGGCAACAGTACGAGCAGTACTTC. Its protein is CASSLYGGQQYEQYF.

This clone was detected only a few times. The chain employs TRBV25-1 and TRBJ2-1; 14 bases line up with TRBD2. V gave up 5 bases and J gave up 9 bases; unmatched junction bases: 9. Germline CDR1 reads MGHDK; CDR2 reads SYGVNS. The CDR3 loop spans 16 amino acids. CDR3 sequence (DNA): TGTGCCAGCAGTAAAGGACTAGCGGGAGGCAGAGCTGAGCAGTTCTTC. Translating gives CASSKGLAGGRAEQFF.

The CDR3 loop is CASSLDGQGRPGELFF. The CDR3 DNA reads TGTGCCAGCAGCTTAGATGGGCAGGGGCGACCCGGGGAGCTGTTTTTT. The chain links TRBV11-3 to TRBJ2-2; tentatively, D is TRBD1 (6 bases). The CDR3 totals 16 residues. The V end was cut by 0 bases, the J end by 6 bases, with 14 bases between. Germline V gene data show CDR1 as SGHNT and CDR2 as YENEEA.

V usage is TRBV5-1 and J usage is TRBJ2-3, with 12 bases identical to TRBD1. J was trimmed by 2 bases and V by 3 bases; bases with no gene match: 7. This CDR3 region has 17 residues. Germline V gives CDR1 SGHRS, CDR2 YFSETQ. CDR3 loop: CASSSGGTGGSTDTQYF. The DNA for the CDR3 is TGCGCCAGCAGCTCAGGAGGGACAGGGGGCTCCACAGATACGCAGTATTTT.

This clone showed up just once. V and J are TRBV4-3 and TRBJ2-1; perhaps TRBD1 as D (5 bases). Germline V lookup: CDR1 LGHNA, CDR2 YSLEER. Deletions cut 0 bases from V and 7 bases from J, with 10 bases between. CDR3 size: 14 residues. The CDR3 region is CASSQETGRNEQFF. The CDR3 DNA reads as TGCGCCAGCAGCCAAGAAACAGGTCGAAATGAGCAGTTCTTC.

The chain joins TRBV5-1 to TRBJ2-7; the match to TRBD2 covers 8 bases. The CDR3 covers 13 residues. Germline V gene data show CDR1 as SGHRS and CDR2 as YFSETQ. The trim removed 7 bases at V and 5 bases at J, leaving 8 bases unmatched. The DNA for the CDR3 is TGCGCCAGCCGCGAGGGGGGACTAGACGAGCAGTACTTC. This encodes CASREGGLDEQYF.

This clone turned up a few times. The chain recombines TRBV5-1 with TRBJ2-3; unclear D gene. The V gene's germline CDR1 is SGHRS and CDR2 YFSETQ. The CDR3 is 14 residues long. With 1 base removed from V and 2 bases from J, the gap between germline ends came to 8 bases. CDR3 region: CASSLRDNTDTQYF. CDR3 DNA sequence: TGCGCCAGCAGCTTGCGAGACAACACAGATACGCAGTATTTT.

This chain uses TRBV7-2 with TRBJ1-6, with TRBD1 identical over 7 bases. CDR3 length: 15 residues. Trimming removed 6 bases from V and 11 bases from J; junction bases left unmatched: 13. Looked up from germline, CDR1 is SGHTA and CDR2 is FQGNSA. For the CDR3, the DNA is TGTGCCAGCAGTTCCTCGACAGGGAAGTTGGCACCCCTCCACTTT. This translates into CASSSSTGKLAPLHF.

The chain carries TRBV5-1 and TRBJ2-7; D is ambiguous. The ends were cut back, 4 bases at V and 3 bases at J, with 14 bases in the middle. CDR3 length: 14 amino acids. The germline gives CDR1 SGHRS, CDR2 YFSETQ. In DNA, the CDR3 is TGCGCCAGCAGCGGGCCAAGCAGCCACTACGAGCAGTACTTC. It translates to CASSGPSSHYEQYF.

The rearrangement joins TRBV19 to TRBJ1-2; TRBD1 aligns across 9 bases. CDR3 length: 12 amino acids. The V gene end was trimmed by 8 bases and the J gene end by 7 bases; junction bases not matched to a gene: 5. Germline V gene data show CDR1 as LNHDA and CDR2 as SQIVND (reference sequence). CDR3 region: CASSGTGIGYTF. For the CDR3, the DNA is TGTGCCAGTTCGGGGACAGGGATTGGCTACACCTTC.

The V call is TRBV7-2, the J call TRBJ2-1; D is unresolved. CDR1 and CDR2 (germline): SGHTA, FQGNSA. This CDR3 is built from 13 residues. Deletions cut 4 bases from V and 10 bases from J, with 14 bases between. CDR3 sequence (DNA): TGTGCCAGCAGCTCCCGATCTGTGAGGGAGCAGTTCTTC. Its protein product is CASSSRSVREQFF.

Only one count was recorded for this clone. The gene calls are TRBV12-3 or TRBV12-4 and TRBJ2-7, with D maybe TRBD1 (6 bases). The V and J ends lost 5 bases and 9 bases respectively, with 14 bases between them. This CDR3 spans 12 amino acids. CDR3 DNA sequence: TGTGCCAGCAGTACGACAGGTCCAAGGCAGTACTTC. Translating gives CASSTTGPRQYF.

The V gene is TRBV11-2, the J gene TRBJ1-2, with a weak D call TRBD1 (5 bases). Trimming stripped 5 bases from V and 8 bases from J, with 12 bases between. Germline CDR1 and CDR2: SGHAT and FQNNGV. This CDR3 has 12 amino acids. The DNA of the CDR3 is TGTGCCAGCAGCGCCCAGGGATTAGGCTACACCTTC. As protein: CASSAQGLGYTF.

The J gene is TRBJ2-7, the V gene TRBV10-3, with 14 bases matching TRBD2. The junction had 5 bases not matched to a gene; V was cut back by 6 bases and J by 4 bases. This CDR3 region has 15 residues. Germline-derived CDR1 and CDR2 are ENHRY and SYGVKD. The CDR3 DNA follows: TGTGCCATCAGAGCTGGGACTAGCGGGAGTTACGAGCAGTACTTC. It yields the protein CAIRAGTSGSYEQYF.

The chain couples TRBV20-1 to TRBJ2-1, with 12 positions matching TRBD2. The junction had 7 bases not matched to a gene; V was cut back by 3 bases and J by 4 bases. The CDR3 runs 16 residues. Germline assignment: CDR1 DFQATT and CDR2 SNEGSKA (reference sequence). The CDR3 sequence: CSASLFTSGGYNEQFF. The CDR3 coding sequence is TGCAGTGCTAGTTTATTTACTAGCGGGGGGTACAATGAGCAGTTCTTC.

This chain joins TRBV5-4 and TRBJ2-1; 14 bases line up with TRBD2. CDR3 size: 15 residues. Germline V lookup: CDR1 SGHNT, CDR2 YYREEE (reference sequence). The V gene end was trimmed by 1 base and the J gene end by 9 bases; junction bases not matched to a gene: 3. The CDR3: CASSLRLAGGLEQFF. CDR3 sequence (DNA): TGTGCCAGCAGCTTGCGACTAGCGGGGGGGCTTGAGCAGTTCTTC.

The chain employs TRBV19 and TRBJ2-1, with D unresolved. The germline V gene has CDR1 LNHDA and CDR2 SQIVND (reference sequence). V gave up 0 bases and J gave up 13 bases, with 13 bases separating them. The CDR3 runs 13 residues. The CDR3 DNA is TGTGCCAGTAGTATAGAAAGCCCCCCTGCACAGTTCTTC. Translation: CASSIESPPAQFF.

The CDR3 nucleotides are TGCGCCAGCAGCCAACAGGAGGGGAGGTGGAACGAGCAGTACTTC. Protein sequence: CASSQQEGRWNEQYF. The rearrangement uses TRBV5-1 and TRBJ2-7; perhaps TRBD2 as D (6 bases). Germline V CDR1 and CDR2: SGHRS, YFSETQ. The CDR3 has 15 residues. Trimming pared 4 bases from V and 5 bases from J, leaving 19 bases between.

There are a few counts of this clone. This sequence joins TRBV10-3 and TRBJ2-2, with 11 bases matching TRBD1. The V gene end was trimmed by 3 bases and the J gene end by 5 bases; junction bases not matched to a gene: 5. Germline loops: CDR1 ENHRY, CDR2 SYGVKD. This CDR3 is built from 16 residues. In DNA form, the CDR3 reads TGTGCCATCAGTGATGGGGACAGGGGGAGTACCGGGGAGCTGTTTTTT. Encoded protein: CAISDGDRGSTGELFF.

This clone was seen only once. The chain employs TRBV5-4 and TRBJ2-2; 7 bases fit TRBD1. V lost 4 bases and J lost 0; bases outside the gene matches: 6. The germline gives CDR1 SGHNT, CDR2 YYREEE (reference sequence). This CDR3 has 16 residues. CDR3 DNA: TGTGCCAGCAGCCGACCGGGACAGACGAACACCGGGGAGCTGTTTTTT. Its protein product is CASSRPGQTNTGELFF. Based on the CDR3 plus reference TRBV5-4 and TRBJ2-2, the full variable domain is ETGVTQSPTHLIKTRGQQVTLRCSSQSGHNTVSWYQQALGQGPQFIFQYYREEENGRGNFPPRFSGLQFPNYSSELNVNALELDDSALYLCASSRPGQTNTGELFFGEGSRLTVL.

The chain employs TRBV7-2 and TRBJ2-1; 12 nucleotides align to TRBD2. The V gene's germline CDR1 is SGHTA and CDR2 FQGNSA. The CDR3 length is 17 residues. Unmatched junction bases numbered 13, after V lost 5 bases and J lost 8 bases. CDR3 sequence reads: CASSLHRSSGGAYEQFF. The CDR3 coding sequence is TGTGCCAGCAGCCTCCATCGCTCTAGCGGGGGGGCATATGAGCAGTTCTTC. Full variable domain (rest looked up from reference TRBV7-2 and TRBJ2-1): GAGVSQSPSNKVTEKGKDVELRCDPISGHTALYWYRQSLGQGLEFLIYFQGNSAPDKSGLPSDRFSAERTGGSVSTLTIQRTQQEDSAVYLCASSLHRSSGGAYEQFFGPGTRLTVL.

V and J are TRBV4-1 and TRBJ1-4; D gene unclear. The germline gives CDR1 MGHRA, CDR2 YSYEKL. Trimming pared 4 bases from V and 8 bases from J, leaving 17 bases between. CDR3 length equals 15 residues. The CDR3 reads CASSRPGFGEEKLFF. The CDR3 nucleotides are TGCGCCAGCAGCCGACCGGGATTTGGAGAAGAAAAACTGTTTTTT.

The chain carries TRBV18 and TRBJ1-4, with 10 bases fitting TRBD1. Losses at the gene ends were 2 bases for V and 8 bases for J; bases not matched to a gene: 14. CDR3 size: 18 residues. CDR1 is KGHSH, CDR2 LQKENI, per germline. CDR3 DNA sequence: TGTGCCAGCTCACCAAGGGACAGGGGTTCTACTGCTTCCGAAAAACTGTTTTTT. This codes for CASSPRDRGSTASEKLFF. The whole variable domain, filled in from reference TRBV18 and TRBJ1-4, reads NAGVMQNPRHLVRRRGQEARLRCSPMKGHSHVYWYRQLPEEGLKFMVYLQKENIIDESGMPKERFSAEFPKEGPSILRIQQVVRGDSAAYFCASSPRDRGSTASEKLFFGSGTQLSVL.